The text below deals with one T cell receptor (beta chain). This CDR3 has 16 residues. Germline V gene lookup returns CDR1 LGHDT and CDR2 YNNKEL (reference sequence). Trimming stripped 1 base from V and 2 bases from J, with 9 bases between. This sample is part of a study of blood T cell repertoires in COVID-19. Study-level background: Acute and convalescent COVID-19 samples came from the United States, Italy and Spain. T cells, B-cell-depleted T cells, or PBMCs supplied cDNA or gDNA.

In the authors' workflow: Reference gene primer amplification gave estimated nucleated cell counts. The method was immunoSEQ multiplex PCR; TCRdb's version includes in-frame clones alone and lacks a portion of them. Clonal size and the V and J genes are those of that table, whereas D and trimming came from the DNA. The sample lists under 150,000 clones, nearly 90% occurring once. The sequenced material came from peripheral blood. This clonotype was sampled from a woman in her 70s who had recovered from COVID-19. This chain joins TRBV3-1 (or the pseudogene TRBV3-2) and TRBJ1-6; D is possibly TRBD1 (6 bases). The CDR3 nucleotides are TGTGCCAGCAGCCAAGGAGGGGGAACCTATAATTCACCCCTCCACTTT. Translated, it gives CASSQGGGTYNSPLHF.